The rows below give T cell receptor beta chains drawn from one sample of a study of T cell responses to AZD1222 COVID-19 vaccine. Clones were read by immunoSEQ multiplex PCR, and TCRdb kept only the in-frame ones, dropping some. Of approximately 75,000 clones listed, more than 75% were seen once; the top ten hold 18%. This specimen consisted of peripheral blood, obtained 28 days after the second AZD1222 dose. These receptors originate from an adult who received the AZD1222 COVID-19 vaccine. The CDR3 runs from the conserved cysteine through the conserved F or W. Each record gives: V gene, CDR3 length, J gene, D gene, clone size, CDR3 DNA, CDR3 protein. D genes are given only for firm matches. Clone size is shown for a subset of rows, as once, few, many or a class of expanded clone.

v_gene: TRBV5-1
len: 15
j_gene: TRBJ2-1
d_gene: TRBD2
abundance: .
CDR3nt: TGCGCCAGCAGCTTGGCTGCGGGGGGGCGAGGTGAGCAGTTCTTC
CDR3aa: CASSLAAGGRGEQFF

v_gene: TRBV19
len: 13
j_gene: TRBJ1-1
d_gene: .
abundance: few
CDR3nt: TGTGCCACTAGAATTCAGGTGAACACTGAAGCTTTCTTT
CDR3aa: CATRIQVNTEAFF

v_gene: TRBV10-1
len: 13
j_gene: TRBJ1-1
d_gene: .
abundance: .
CDR3nt: TGCGCCAGCAGTGAATCAGGGGCTGGTGAAGCTTTCTTT
CDR3aa: CASSESGAGEAFF

v_gene: TRBV18
len: 16
j_gene: TRBJ1-4
d_gene: .
abundance: .
CDR3nt: TGTGCCAGCTCACCGACGAGGGGGGCAACTAATGAAAAACTGTTTTTT
CDR3aa: CASSPTRGATNEKLFF

v_gene: TRBV2
len: 12
j_gene: TRBJ1-4
d_gene: .
abundance: .
CDR3nt: TGTGCCACTAGGACAGCAAGGGAAAAACTGTTTTTT
CDR3aa: CATRTAREKLFF

v_gene: TRBV27
len: 13
j_gene: TRBJ1-2
d_gene: TRBD1
abundance: .
CDR3nt: TGTGCCAGCAGTCCACGACAGGGGAGGTTAGTAACCTTC
CDR3aa: CASSPRQGRLVTF

v_gene: TRBV4-2
len: 17
j_gene: TRBJ2-2
d_gene: TRBD1
abundance: .
CDR3nt: TGTGCCAGCAGCCAACCCACCGGGACAGAGTACACCGGGGAGCTGTTTTTT
CDR3aa: CASSQPTGTEYTGELFF

v_gene: TRBV4-2
len: 15
j_gene: TRBJ1-1
d_gene: .
abundance: .
CDR3nt: TGTGCCAGCAGCCCTCGTGCCGGGGGGAGTACTGAAGCTTTCTTT
CDR3aa: CASSPRAGGSTEAFF

v_gene: TRBV11-2
len: 15
j_gene: TRBJ2-5
d_gene: TRBD2
abundance: .
CDR3nt: TGTGCCAGCAGCACACCGGGACTAGCGAGAAAGACCCAGTACTTC
CDR3aa: CASSTPGLARKTQYF

v_gene: TRBV28
len: 13
j_gene: TRBJ2-3
d_gene: TRBD2
abundance: .
CDR3nt: TGTGCCAGCAGGCCCGGGGGGTTGGATACGCAGTATTTT
CDR3aa: CASRPGGLDTQYF

v_gene: TRBV5-1
len: 15
j_gene: TRBJ1-1
d_gene: TRBD1
abundance: .
CDR3nt: TGCGCCAGCAGCTTAGACACAGGGGGGAGAACTGAAGCTTTCTTT
CDR3aa: CASSLDTGGRTEAFF

v_gene: TRBV6-5
len: 12
j_gene: TRBJ1-2
d_gene: TRBD1
abundance: .
CDR3nt: TGTGCCAGCAGTTTATCAGGGGGCGGCTACACCTTC
CDR3aa: CASSLSGGGYTF

v_gene: TRBV5-6
len: 14
j_gene: TRBJ1-2
d_gene: .
abundance: .
CDR3nt: TGTGCCAGCAGCCATGGGGCAGCTAACTATGGCTACACCTTC
CDR3aa: CASSHGAANYGYTF

v_gene: TRBV3-1/TRBV3-2
len: 12
j_gene: TRBJ1-2
d_gene: .
abundance: .
CDR3nt: TGTGCCAGCAGCCAAATTAGCTATGGCTACACCTTC
CDR3aa: CASSQISYGYTF

v_gene: TRBV2
len: 13
j_gene: TRBJ1-1
d_gene: .
abundance: few
CDR3nt: TGTGCCAGCAGTGAAGCCCAGGGGTTTGAAGCTTTCTTT
CDR3aa: CASSEAQGFEAFF

v_gene: TRBV7-2
len: 14
j_gene: TRBJ1-5
d_gene: .
abundance: .
CDR3nt: TGTGCCAGCAGCCTATTAAATAGCAATCAGCCCCAGCATTTT
CDR3aa: CASSLLNSNQPQHF

v_gene: TRBV5-8
len: 15
j_gene: TRBJ2-1
d_gene: .
abundance: .
CDR3nt: TGTGCCAGCAGCCACCCTGGGGGTTCTACTAATGAGCAGTTCTTC
CDR3aa: CASSHPGGSTNEQFF

v_gene: TRBV30
len: 21
j_gene: TRBJ2-6
d_gene: .
abundance: .
CDR3nt: TGTGCCTGGAGTGTAACCTTACTAGGGGGGGTTGAACGCTCTGGGGCCAACGTCCTGACTTTC
CDR3aa: CAWSVTLLGGVERSGANVLTF

v_gene: TRBV2
len: 16
j_gene: TRBJ1-5
d_gene: TRBD1
abundance: .
CDR3nt: TGTGCCAGCAGTGGGGGACAGGGAGCCATAACGCGGCCCCAGCATTTT
CDR3aa: CASSGGQGAITRPQHF

v_gene: TRBV7-2
len: 14
j_gene: TRBJ2-1
d_gene: .
abundance: once
CDR3nt: TGTGCCAGCAGCTCCTCCTGGGCGCTCAATGAGCAGTTCTTC
CDR3aa: CASSSSWALNEQFF

v_gene: TRBV19
len: 13
j_gene: TRBJ1-2
d_gene: .
abundance: .
CDR3nt: TGTGCCAGTAGTATGACCCAACCCCATGGCTACACCTTC
CDR3aa: CASSMTQPHGYTF

v_gene: TRBV28
len: 14
j_gene: TRBJ1-2
d_gene: TRBD1
abundance: .
CDR3nt: TGTGCCAGCAGTTACCGGGACAGATCCTATGGCTACACCTTC
CDR3aa: CASSYRDRSYGYTF

v_gene: TRBV5-1
len: 17
j_gene: TRBJ1-3
d_gene: .
abundance: .
CDR3nt: TGCGCCAGCAGCTCTGCTCCGGGATATTACTCTGGAAACACCATATATTTT
CDR3aa: CASSSAPGYYSGNTIYF

v_gene: TRBV28
len: 12
j_gene: TRBJ2-1
d_gene: .
abundance: once
CDR3nt: TGTGCCAGCAGGGGGTCCTACAATGAGCAGTTCTTC
CDR3aa: CASRGSYNEQFF

v_gene: TRBV27
len: 14
j_gene: TRBJ2-1
d_gene: .
abundance: .
CDR3nt: TGTGCCAGCAGTCCTAGACAAGCCTACAATGAGCAGTTCTTC
CDR3aa: CASSPRQAYNEQFF

v_gene: TRBV7-2
len: 13
j_gene: TRBJ2-7
d_gene: .
abundance: .
CDR3nt: TGTGCCAGCAGCTTAGGTGCACGAAACGAGCAGTACTTC
CDR3aa: CASSLGARNEQYF

v_gene: TRBV5-6
len: 17
j_gene: TRBJ1-4
d_gene: .
abundance: .
CDR3nt: TGTGCCAGCAGCCGCCGATCTACAGGGAGATATAATGAAAAACTGTTTTTT
CDR3aa: CASSRRSTGRYNEKLFF

v_gene: TRBV28
len: 14
j_gene: TRBJ2-7
d_gene: .
abundance: once
CDR3nt: TGTGCCAGCAGTTTCCGGGGGCTCCGCTACGAGCAGTACTTC
CDR3aa: CASSFRGLRYEQYF

v_gene: TRBV7-2
len: 13
j_gene: TRBJ2-5
d_gene: .
abundance: .
CDR3nt: TGTGCCAGCGCTACAGTTCATCGAGAGACCCAGTACTTC
CDR3aa: CASATVHRETQYF

v_gene: TRBV11-2
len: 12
j_gene: TRBJ2-2
d_gene: .
abundance: .
CDR3nt: TGTGCCAGCAGTTCGGTTGGGGGGGAGCTGTTTTTT
CDR3aa: CASSSVGGELFF

v_gene: TRBV6-2/TRBV6-3
len: 16
j_gene: TRBJ2-7
d_gene: TRBD2
abundance: .
CDR3nt: TGTGCCAGCAGTTACGCGACTAGCGGTAACTCCTACGAGCAGTACTTC
CDR3aa: CASSYATSGNSYEQYF

v_gene: TRBV5-6
len: 13
j_gene: TRBJ1-2
d_gene: .
abundance: .
CDR3nt: TGTGCCAGCAGCCCCAGTACTAACTATGGCTACACCTTC
CDR3aa: CASSPSTNYGYTF

v_gene: TRBV30
len: 12
j_gene: TRBJ1-4
d_gene: .
abundance: .
CDR3nt: TGTGCCTGGAGTGGTGGCCTGGGAAAACTGTTTTTT
CDR3aa: CAWSGGLGKLFF

v_gene: TRBV30
len: 15
j_gene: TRBJ2-7
d_gene: TRBD1
abundance: .
CDR3nt: TGTGCCTGGAGTACCGGGACAGAGGGTGAGTACGAGCAGTACTTC
CDR3aa: CAWSTGTEGEYEQYF

v_gene: TRBV18
len: 13
j_gene: TRBJ2-5
d_gene: .
abundance: .
CDR3nt: TGTGCCAGCTCGGGGCTCTCTCAAGAGACCCAGTACTTC
CDR3aa: CASSGLSQETQYF

v_gene: TRBV7-9
len: 15
j_gene: TRBJ1-6
d_gene: TRBD1
abundance: once
CDR3nt: TGTGCCAGCAGTCTCGGACAGGGCAGGAATTCACCCCTCCACTTT
CDR3aa: CASSLGQGRNSPLHF

v_gene: TRBV7-3
len: 15
j_gene: TRBJ1-2
d_gene: .
abundance: .
CDR3nt: TGTGCCAGCAGCCCCCGAGGGGGGCCTGGTTATGGCTACACCTTC
CDR3aa: CASSPRGGPGYGYTF

v_gene: TRBV7-2
len: 13
j_gene: TRBJ2-3
d_gene: .
abundance: .
CDR3nt: TGTGCCAGCAGCTCCTCAGGGCCAGATACGCAGTATTTT
CDR3aa: CASSSSGPDTQYF

v_gene: TRBV6-5
len: 12
j_gene: TRBJ1-2
d_gene: .
abundance: .
CDR3nt: TGTGCCACGCGAACGGGAAACTATGGCTACACCTTC
CDR3aa: CATRTGNYGYTF

v_gene: TRBV19
len: 14
j_gene: TRBJ2-7
d_gene: TRBD1
abundance: once
CDR3nt: TGTGCCAGTAGCCAGAACAGGGGTGAGGACGAGCAGTACTTC
CDR3aa: CASSQNRGEDEQYF

v_gene: TRBV7-2
len: 13
j_gene: TRBJ1-1
d_gene: .
abundance: .
CDR3nt: TGTGCCAGCAGCTTAGCTGGTTACACTGAAGCTTTCTTT
CDR3aa: CASSLAGYTEAFF

v_gene: TRBV20-1
len: 11
j_gene: TRBJ2-1
d_gene: .
abundance: .
CDR3nt: TGCAGTGGAACCCTGTACAATGAGCAGTTCTTC
CDR3aa: CSGTLYNEQFF

v_gene: TRBV2
len: 12
j_gene: TRBJ2-4
d_gene: .
abundance: .
CDR3nt: TGTGCCAGCAGTGAAAAGGAGCGTCGGGTGTACTTC
CDR3aa: CASSEKERRVYF

v_gene: TRBV5-5
len: 14
j_gene: TRBJ1-2
d_gene: .
abundance: once
CDR3nt: TGTGCCAGCAGCTTGGACCCGGGGCGCTATGGCTACACCTTC
CDR3aa: CASSLDPGRYGYTF

v_gene: TRBV21-1
len: 23
j_gene: TRBJ1-6
d_gene: .
abundance: .
CDR3nt: TGTGCCAGCAGCAAAGTAGGGCAGGGAAGAGGGGTAAGCCCCGGAATTTATAATTCACCCCTCCACTTT
CDR3aa: CASSKVGQGRGVSPGIYNSPLHF

v_gene: TRBV3-1/TRBV3-2
len: 14
j_gene: TRBJ1-2
d_gene: .
abundance: .
CDR3nt: TGTGCCAGCAGCCATCAGGGAAAGAAGTCGGGCTACACCTTC
CDR3aa: CASSHQGKKSGYTF

v_gene: TRBV3-1/TRBV3-2
len: 14
j_gene: TRBJ2-5
d_gene: .
abundance: .
CDR3nt: TGTGCCAGCAGCCAAGATCCGTCGCGAGAGACCCAGTACTTC
CDR3aa: CASSQDPSRETQYF

v_gene: TRBV4-1
len: 15
j_gene: TRBJ1-1
d_gene: TRBD1
abundance: .
CDR3nt: TGCGCCAGCAGCCAAGCAGGGACAGGGGGCCCTGAAGCTTTCTTT
CDR3aa: CASSQAGTGGPEAFF

v_gene: TRBV3-1/TRBV3-2
len: 14
j_gene: TRBJ2-2
d_gene: TRBD1
abundance: .
CDR3nt: TGTGCCAGCAGATACAGGGGTGGCACCGGGGAGCTGTTTTTT
CDR3aa: CASRYRGGTGELFF

v_gene: TRBV30
len: 16
j_gene: TRBJ2-7
d_gene: TRBD2
abundance: .
CDR3nt: TGTGCCTGGAACAATGATAGGACTAGCGGGAGCTACGAGCAGTACTTC
CDR3aa: CAWNNDRTSGSYEQYF

v_gene: TRBV6-2/TRBV6-3
len: 11
j_gene: TRBJ1-2
d_gene: .
abundance: .
CDR3nt: TGTGCCAGCAGTAACCTGTATGGCTACACCTTC
CDR3aa: CASSNLYGYTF

v_gene: TRBV2
len: 16
j_gene: TRBJ2-1
d_gene: TRBD2
abundance: .
CDR3nt: TGTGCCAGCAGACATATTCGAGCGGGGGCTTACAATGAGCAGTTCTTC
CDR3aa: CASRHIRAGAYNEQFF

v_gene: TRBV11-2
len: 14
j_gene: TRBJ1-3
d_gene: .
abundance: .
CDR3nt: TGTGCCAGCAGCTTTTTCCACTCTGGAAACACCATATATTTT
CDR3aa: CASSFFHSGNTIYF

v_gene: TRBV2
len: 14
j_gene: TRBJ1-6
d_gene: .
abundance: few
CDR3nt: TGTGCCAGCACGGGCAGTGGGTCTAATTCACCCCTCCACTTT
CDR3aa: CASTGSGSNSPLHF

v_gene: TRBV6-5
len: 14
j_gene: TRBJ1-6
d_gene: .
abundance: .
CDR3nt: TGTGCCAGCAGTTACTCCACGGATGATTCACCCCTCCACTTT
CDR3aa: CASSYSTDDSPLHF

v_gene: TRBV3-1/TRBV3-2
len: 13
j_gene: TRBJ2-7
d_gene: TRBD1
abundance: .
CDR3nt: TGTGCCAGCTCGGGACAGGGAAGAAACGAGCAGTACTTC
CDR3aa: CASSGQGRNEQYF

v_gene: TRBV28
len: 14
j_gene: TRBJ2-4
d_gene: TRBD2
abundance: .
CDR3nt: TGTGCCAGCTGTCCGGGGGGGTCCAAAAACATTCAGTACTTC
CDR3aa: CASCPGGSKNIQYF

v_gene: TRBV20-1
len: 15
j_gene: TRBJ2-7
d_gene: TRBD1
abundance: .
CDR3nt: TGCAGTGCTAGTGCCTACAGGGGCGAAGGGAACGAGCAGTACTTC
CDR3aa: CSASAYRGEGNEQYF

v_gene: TRBV29-1
len: 11
j_gene: TRBJ1-2
d_gene: .
abundance: .
CDR3nt: TGCAGCGTACCACATAACTATGGCTACACCTTC
CDR3aa: CSVPHNYGYTF